This paragraph reports one T cell receptor beta chain. This sample is part of a study of blood T cell repertoires in COVID-19. Overall study: T cells, B-cell-depleted T cells, or PBMCs provided the cDNA or gDNA that served as material.

Trimming shortened V by 1 base and J by 6 bases, and 13 bases separated the two germline ends. The CDR3 is 16 amino acids. CDR1 and CDR2 from the germline V gene are KGHSY and FQNENV. Profiling relied on immunoSEQ multiplex PCR, and the TCRdb table lists in-frame clones only, not all of them. The repertoire holds 110,000 or so clones, with 75% to 90% as singletons. The chain combines TRBV16 with TRBJ1-6; tentatively, D is TRBD1 (6 bases). Source material: peripheral blood. The origin of this receptor is a woman between 40 and 55 years old with acute or convalescent COVID-19. The CDR3, as DNA: TGTGCCAGCAGCCAATTGCCAGGGGCCCCTAATTCACCCCTCCACTTT. Protein: CASSQLPGAPNSPLHF.